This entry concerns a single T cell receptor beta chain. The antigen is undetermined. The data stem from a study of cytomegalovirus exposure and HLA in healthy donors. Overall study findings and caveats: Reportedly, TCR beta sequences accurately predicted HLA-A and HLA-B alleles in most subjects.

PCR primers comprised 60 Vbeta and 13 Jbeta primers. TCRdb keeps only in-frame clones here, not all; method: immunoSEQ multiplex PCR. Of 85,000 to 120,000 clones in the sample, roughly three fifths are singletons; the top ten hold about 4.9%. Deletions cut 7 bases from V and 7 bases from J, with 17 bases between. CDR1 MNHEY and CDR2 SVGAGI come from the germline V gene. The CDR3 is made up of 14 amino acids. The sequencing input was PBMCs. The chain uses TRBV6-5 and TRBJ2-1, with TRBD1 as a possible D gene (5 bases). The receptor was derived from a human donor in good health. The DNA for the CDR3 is TGTGCCAGCATAGGGGCAGGGTCTGTTAATGAGCAGTTCTTC. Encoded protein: CASIGAGSVNEQFF.